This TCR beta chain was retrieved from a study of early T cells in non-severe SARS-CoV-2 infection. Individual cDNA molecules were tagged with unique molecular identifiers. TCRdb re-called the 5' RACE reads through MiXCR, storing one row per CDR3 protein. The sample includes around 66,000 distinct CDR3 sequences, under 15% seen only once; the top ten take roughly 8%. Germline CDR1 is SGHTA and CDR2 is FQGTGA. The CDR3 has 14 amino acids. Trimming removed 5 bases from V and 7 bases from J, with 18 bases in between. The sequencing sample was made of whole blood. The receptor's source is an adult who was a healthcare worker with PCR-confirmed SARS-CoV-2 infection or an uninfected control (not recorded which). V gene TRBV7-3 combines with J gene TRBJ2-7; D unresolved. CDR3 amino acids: CASSLIRDSGEQYF. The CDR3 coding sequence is TGTGCCAGCAGCCTCATCCGTGACTCAGGAGAGCAGTACTTC.